The present TCR beta chain was sequenced within a study of cytomegalovirus exposure and HLA in healthy donors. General study findings and limits: According to a later analysis, most TCR beta chains associated with CMV appeared HLA-restricted.

In its sample, this clone was seen a few times. The antigen is undetermined. PCR amplification relied on 60 Vbeta primers (plus 13 Jbeta primers). Produced via immunoSEQ multiplex PCR; TCRdb's table is partial and in-frame only. The data show some 150,000 clones, 70% to 85% seen once. The CDR3 spans 13 residues. Germline V gene data show CDR1 as MGHRA and CDR2 as YSYEKL. Trimming cost V 3 bases and J 1 base, with 6 bases left between them. V and J are TRBV4-1 and TRBJ1-1; D is uncertain. Sequenced sample: PBMCs. The source is a man in his thirties or forties in good health and CMV-seropositive. CDR3 sequence (DNA): TGCGCCAGCAGCCATACAGAGAACACTGAAGCTTTCTTT. As protein: CASSHTENTEAFF.